The next 13 T cell receptor beta chains were all read from a single sample in a study of blood T cell repertoires in COVID-19. Sequenced by immunoSEQ multiplex PCR; TCRdb stores in-frame clones only, minus some. The sample records around 250,000 clones, 86% being singletons. The sample comprised peripheral blood. All receptors come from a man between 18 and 35 years old with active or convalescent COVID-19.

The chain employs TRBV27 and TRBJ1-5; a possible D gene is TRBD1 (6 bases). Germline V lookup: CDR1 MNHEY, CDR2 SMNVEV (reference sequence). The germline V and J ends were trimmed by 0 bases and 9 bases, with 27 bases remaining between them. CDR3 length: 19 residues. CDR3 in amino acids: CASSLSFPGNWGQSGPQHF. CDR3 nucleotide sequence: TGTGCCAGCAGTTTATCTTTCCCGGGTAACTGGGGGCAGAGTGGGCCCCAGCATTTT.

The chain uses TRBV2 and TRBJ2-7; D is perhaps TRBD1 (6 bases). CDR3 size: 13 residues. Trimming removed 5 bases from V and 5 bases from J, with 13 bases in between. The germline V gene encodes CDR1 SNHLY and CDR2 FYNNEI. Here the CDR3 reads CASSSLQGNEQYF. The DNA of the CDR3 is TGTGCCAGCAGTTCACTACAGGGAAACGAGCAGTACTTC.

V is TRBV18 and J is TRBJ2-5, with 7 bases fitting TRBD2. Germline values: CDR1 KGHSH, CDR2 LQKENI. With V trimmed by 2 bases and J by 5 bases, 2 bases remained unmatched. The CDR3 has 13 residues. CDR3 sequence reads: CASSPMGGETQYF. The CDR3 DNA follows: TGTGCCAGCTCACCAATGGGAGGGGAGACCCAGTACTTC.

V gene TRBV7-9 combines with J gene TRBJ2-3, with 7 bases that match TRBD2. The CDR3 spans 17 residues. The V gene end was trimmed by 5 bases and the J gene end by 0 bases; junction bases not matched to a gene: 11. Germline lookup yields CDR1 SEHNR and CDR2 FQNEAQ (reference sequence). The CDR3 sequence is CASSPGPGLKSTDTQYF. DNA of the CDR3: TGTGCCAGCAGCCCTGGCCCGGGACTAAAGAGCACAGATACGCAGTATTTT.

The V and J genes are TRBV11-2 and TRBJ2-7; weak D call: TRBD1 (9 bases). Trimming removed 2 bases at V and 3 bases at J, with 20 bases between. Germline-derived CDR1 and CDR2 are SGHAT and FQNNGV. This CDR3 comprises 17 residues. CDR3 in amino acids: CASSLSGGDREIYEQYF. DNA of the CDR3: TGTGCCAGCAGCTTATCGGGGGGGGACAGGGAAATCTACGAGCAGTACTTC.

V gene TRBV5-1 combines with J gene TRBJ2-5; TRBD1 matches 9 bases. The trim removed 1 base at V and 2 bases at J, leaving 6 bases unmatched. The CDR3 is made up of 16 amino acids. Looked up from germline, CDR1 is SGHRS and CDR2 is YFSETQ. For the CDR3, the DNA is TGCGCCAGCAGCTTGCCTAGACAGGGGGTACAAGAGACCCAGTACTTC. Translation: CASSLPRQGVQETQYF.

The rearrangement uses TRBV11-2 and TRBJ2-7; 11 positions match TRBD1. The germline V gene encodes CDR1 SGHAT and CDR2 FQNNGV. The CDR3 runs 15 residues. The junction had 4 bases not matched to a gene; V was cut back by 4 bases and J by 2 bases. The DNA for the CDR3 is TGTGCCAGCAGCTGGCCGGGACAGGGGGCCTACGAGCAGTACTTC. This codes for CASSWPGQGAYEQYF.

J is TRBJ2-7 and V is TRBV18; TRBD1 matches 9 bases. The CDR3 has 15 residues. Germline V CDR1 and CDR2: KGHSH, LQKENI. Trimming at V came to 3 bases and at J to 0 bases, leaving 3 bases not matched to a gene. CDR3 in amino acids: CASSPMGQGSYEQYF. CDR3 nucleotides: TGTGCCAGCTCACCGATGGGACAGGGCTCCTACGAGCAGTACTTC. The full variable domain, rest sourced from reference TRBV18 and TRBJ2-7, is NAGVMQNPRHLVRRRGQEARLRCSPMKGHSHVYWYRQLPEEGLKFMVYLQKENIIDESGMPKERFSAEFPKEGPSILRIQQVVRGDSAAYFCASSPMGQGSYEQYFGPGTRLTVT.

The chain joins TRBV2 to TRBJ2-2, with D possibly TRBD1 on 6 matching bases. V was trimmed by 8 bases and J by 4 bases, leaving 14 bases between them. The germline CDR1 and CDR2 sequences are SNHLY and FYNNEI. The CDR3 spans 14 residues. CDR3 region: CASRRMDSTGELFF. CDR3 sequence (DNA): TGTGCCAGCCGCCGAATGGACAGCACCGGGGAGCTGTTTTTT.

This chain joins TRBV11-3 and TRBJ1-6; no clear D. The CDR3 runs 14 residues. CDR1 SGHNT and CDR2 YENEEA come from the germline V gene. V lost 5 bases, J lost 5 bases, and 10 bases lay in between. The CDR3 protein is CASSPRLNNSPLHF. CDR3 in DNA: TGTGCCAGCAGCCCGCGGCTGAATAATTCACCCCTCCACTTT.

V gene TRBV10-3 combines with J gene TRBJ2-3; perhaps TRBD2 as D (6 bases). V was trimmed by 5 bases and J by 4 bases, leaving 13 bases between them. The CDR3 is 14 residues long. Germline loops: CDR1 ENHRY, CDR2 SYGVKD. The CDR3 sequence: CAISLGRGPDTQYF. CDR3 DNA sequence: TGTGCCATCAGTTTGGGGCGGGGCCCAGATACGCAGTATTTT.

This chain joins TRBV6-5 and TRBJ2-3, with D tentatively TRBD2 (5 bases). The germline CDR1 and CDR2 sequences are MNHEY and SVGAGI. This CDR3 region has 15 residues. V dropped 6 bases and J dropped 1 base, with 14 bases sitting between them. CDR3 sequence: CASSYTRFGTDTQYF. CDR3 nucleotide sequence: TGTGCCAGCAGCTATACTAGGTTCGGCACAGATACGCAGTATTTT.

The J gene is TRBJ2-7, the V gene TRBV28; maybe TRBD1 (5 bases). This CDR3 is 15 amino acids long. Trimming took 3 bases from V and 3 from J, leaving 15 bases between them. CDR1 MDHEN and CDR2 SYDVKM come from the germline V gene. The CDR3 here is CASSFWSDMNYEQYF. CDR3 coding DNA: TGTGCCAGCAGTTTTTGGTCGGACATGAACTACGAGCAGTACTTC.